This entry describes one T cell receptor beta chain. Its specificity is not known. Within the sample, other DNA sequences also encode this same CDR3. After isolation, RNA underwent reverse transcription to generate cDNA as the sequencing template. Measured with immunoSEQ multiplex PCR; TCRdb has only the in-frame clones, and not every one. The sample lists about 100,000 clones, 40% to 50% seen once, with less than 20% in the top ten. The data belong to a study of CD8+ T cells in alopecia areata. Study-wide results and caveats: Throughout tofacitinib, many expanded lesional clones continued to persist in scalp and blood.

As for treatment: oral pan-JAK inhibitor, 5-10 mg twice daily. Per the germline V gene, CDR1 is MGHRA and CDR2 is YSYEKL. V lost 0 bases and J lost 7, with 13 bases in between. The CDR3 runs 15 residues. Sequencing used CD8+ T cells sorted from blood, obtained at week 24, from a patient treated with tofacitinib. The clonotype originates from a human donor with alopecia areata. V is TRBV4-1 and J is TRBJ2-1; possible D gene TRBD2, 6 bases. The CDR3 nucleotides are TGCGCCAGCAGCCAAGACCGGGGCGCGGGGAATGAGCAGTTCTTC. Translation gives CASSQDRGAGNEQFF.